This TCR beta chain was identified in a study of CD8 T cells in Susac syndrome (dated 2019 in TCRdb). In the study overall: The study used repertoire sequencing to test whether antigen drove CD8+ T cell activation and differentiation in Susac syndrome. Here is what the overall study found, with its caveats: The number of individuals in the TCR sequencing and HLA analysis was acknowledged as relatively small.

RNA was extracted using the RNeasy kit, and roughly 0.45 to 1 ug of the RNA was reverse transcribed with random hexamers. The immunoSEQ multiplex PCR assay, covering 54 Vbeta and 13 Jbeta segments, was used to amplify TCR beta CDR3 regions. Bias from PCR amplification was corrected by using a synthetic template baseline for primer optimization and for computational correction. The published analysis was carried out like this. Only productive sequences were kept, with reads annotated to V, D and J genes according to IMGT and analyzed in immunoSEQ Analyzer. To calculate clonality, Shannon entropy was normalized by log2 of the number of productive unique sequences and then subtracted from one. For each patient and control, public and private clones were evaluated within the 100 most prevalent clones. Susac-specific clones were defined as absent from healthy and MS cohorts, around 1,000 published viral clones and other ImmuneACCESS disease sequences. TCRdb reanalyzed the raw reads on its own, using fastp at Q25 for trimming and MiXCR for clone calling, and kept in-frame beta chains. CDR3 protein duplicates are merged, each entry listing the most common genes and DNA. The V and J calls reflect TCRdb's pipeline rather than the authors' work. This sample comprises around 150,000 distinct CDR3 sequences, roughly 94% of them detected only once. The leading ten clones occupy 0.085% to 0.095% of the sample.

Comments on this clonotype: What antigen it recognizes has not been identified. Base qualities are not recorded, but no much larger clone differs from it by a single base.

V and J are truncated by 4 bases and 5 bases respectively, leaving an intervening sequence of 15 bases. CDR3 length: 15 amino acids, cysteine to phenylalanine. Only the CDR3 DNA stays, 45 bases, in frame from base 1. CDR1 and CDR2 (LNHDA, SQIVND) derive from the germline V gene (reference sequence). High-throughput TCR beta sequencing profiled peripheral blood CD8+ and CD4+ T cells from healthy donors, Susac syndrome patients and multiple sclerosis patients. The multiple sclerosis controls were treatment-naive patients whose relapsing-remitting disease, either stable or active, fulfilled the revised McDonald criteria. Bulk CD8+ and CD4+ T cells were purified magnetically by negative isolation, whereas CD8+ TEMRA cells were enriched by FACS. Blood was collected in EDTA tubes and processed within 24 hours, with PBMCs isolated through density gradient centrifugation. PBMCs intended for TCR sequencing were cryopreserved in liquid nitrogen and thawed later in a water bath at 37 degrees C. The sorted or isolated CD4+, CD8+ and CD8+ TEMRA cells had a purity of 90% or higher.

This sequence was found in a human donor with multiple sclerosis. The chain employs TRBV19 and TRBJ1-5; the D gene assignment is ambiguous. The specimen was CD4+ T cells from PBMCs. The sequence in DNA is TGTGCCAGTAGTAGAGGGCAGAGCCGACATCAGCCCCAGCATTTT. It is translated as CASSRGQSRHQPQHF.